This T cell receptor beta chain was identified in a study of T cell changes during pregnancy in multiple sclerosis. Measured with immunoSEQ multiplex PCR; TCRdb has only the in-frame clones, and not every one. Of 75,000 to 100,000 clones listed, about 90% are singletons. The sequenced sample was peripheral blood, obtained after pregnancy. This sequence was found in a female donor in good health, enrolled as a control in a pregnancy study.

The CDR3 DNA reads as TGTGCCAGCTCACCAGCCGGGACTAGACGCAATGAGCAGTTCTTC. Protein product: CASSPAGTRRNEQFF. J is TRBJ2-1 and V is TRBV18, with 8 bases aligning to TRBD2. Germline-derived CDR1 and CDR2 are KGHSH and LQKENI. The CDR3 runs to 15 residues. Trimming cost V 2 bases and J 6 bases; bases outside gene matches: 6.